Described below is a single T cell receptor (beta chain) sequence and its context. Its antigen is currently unknown. The sample is drawn from a study of cytomegalovirus exposure and HLA in healthy donors. Study-level results: Exclusion as indistinguishable affected some V segments, including TRBV6-2 and TRBV6-3. The study assumed roughly uniform donor sequencing depth for presence/absence analyses. At a 0.05 false discovery rate, a later analysis found over 15,000 TCR beta sequences to be associated with HLA alleles. Rates of TCR association differed by HLA locus in a later analysis, with DRB1 highest and HLA-C lowest.

V lost 1 base and J 2 bases, leaving 13 bases between the germline ends. Germline V gives CDR1 SGHRS, CDR2 YFSETQ. The CDR3 is 15 residues long. PCR employed 60 Vbeta and 13 Jbeta primers. Repertoires were generated with immunoSEQ multiplex PCR, while TCRdb's copy carries only in-frame clones and drops some. Its listing shows about 210,000 clones. The chain links TRBV5-1 to TRBJ2-7; the D gene is possibly TRBD2 (6 bases). Sequences were obtained from PBMCs. The sequence came from a woman aged 25-40 years in good health and CMV-seropositive. The CDR3 DNA sequence: TGCGCCAGCAGCTTGTCTTCGGGGGTGGCCTACGAGCAGTACTTC. Encoded protein: CASSLSSGVAYEQYF. The complete variable domain, with remaining parts taken from reference TRBV5-1 and TRBJ2-7, reads KAGVTQTPRYLIKTRGQQVTLSCSPISGHRSVSWYQQTPGQGLQFLFEYFSETQRNKGNFPGRFSGRQFSNSRSEMNVSTLELGDSALYLCASSLSSGVAYEQYFGPGTRLTVT.